A single sample is the source of the 11 T cell receptor beta chains below, sequenced in a study of OX40 agonist ivuxolimab in advanced cancers. TCRdb's copy holds only in-frame clones and misses some; the assay was immunoSEQ multiplex PCR. The table has 55,000 to 75,000 clones, 91% seen once. Sequenced material: CD4+ or CD8+ T cells sorted from blood, taken in a trial of the OX40 agonist ivuxolimab. The source of these receptors is an adult with an advanced solid tumor such as melanoma, head and neck, liver or kidney cancer.

The chain is built from TRBV28 and TRBJ1-5; D perhaps matches TRBD1 (5 bases). The ends were cut back, 8 bases at V and 12 bases at J, with 11 bases in the middle. The CDR3 length is 10 residues. Germline V CDR1 and CDR2: MDHEN, SYDVKM. CDR3 sequence: CASGHMGQHF. CDR3 DNA: TGTGCCAGCGGACACATGGGCCAGCATTTT. The whole variable domain, remainder taken from reference TRBV28 and TRBJ1-5, is DVKVTQSSRYLVKRTGEKVFLECVQDMDHENMFWYRQDPGLGLRLIYFSYDVKMKEKGDIPEGYSVSREKKERFSLILESASTNQTSMYLCASGHMGQHFGDGTRLSIL.

V gene TRBV6-5 combines with J gene TRBJ2-1; D remains ambiguous. The CDR3 consists of 16 residues. Trimming left V 2 bases short and J 4 bases short, with 15 bases between. CDR1 is MNHEY and CDR2 is SVGAGI in the germline V gene. DNA of the CDR3: TGTGCCAGCAGTTACCGGCCTCCCACAGATTACAATGAGCAGTTCTTC. Protein product: CASSYRPPTDYNEQFF.

V is TRBV28 and J is TRBJ1-5, with D maybe TRBD1 (5 bases). There are 13 residues in the CDR3. Germline values: CDR1 MDHEN, CDR2 SYDVKM. V lost 10 bases, J lost 4 bases, and 14 bases lay in between. The CDR3 is CATYDRLNQPQHF. In DNA, the CDR3 is TGTGCCACCTACGACAGATTAAATCAGCCCCAGCATTTT.

Remarks on this clone: Other DNA variants within this sample encode the same CDR3. The J gene is TRBJ2-7, the V gene TRBV7-9, with D possibly matching TRBD1 (6 bases). Deletions cut 2 bases from V and 0 bases from J, with 11 bases between. Germline loops: CDR1 SEHNR, CDR2 FQNEAQ (reference sequence). This CDR3 is built from 15 residues. Here the CDR3 reads CASSLLQGGSYEQYF. The CDR3 DNA is TGTGCCAGCAGCTTACTACAGGGTGGCTCCTACGAGCAGTACTTC.

This chain uses TRBV14 with TRBJ2-1; TRBD1 might be the D (6 bases). The CDR3 is 14 amino acids. Germline V gene sequence: CDR1 SGHDN, CDR2 FVKESK. The V end was cut by 2 bases, the J end by 7 bases, with 12 bases between. CDR3: CASSQLDRQNEQFF. CDR3 in DNA: TGTGCCAGCAGCCAACTGGACAGACAAAATGAGCAGTTCTTC.

V is TRBV27 and J is TRBJ1-2; TRBD1 aligns across 7 bases. CDR3 length: 12 amino acids. J was trimmed by 8 bases and V by 6 bases; bases with no gene match: 6. Germline CDR1 is MNHEY and CDR2 is SMNVEV (reference sequence). For the CDR3, the DNA is TGTGCCAGCAGCCTGACAGGGCGCGGCTACACCTTC. It encodes CASSLTGRGYTF.

The rearrangement uses TRBV28 and TRBJ2-5, with TRBD1 matching 8 bases. After removal of 4 bases from V and 3 bases from J, the junction contained 10 bases not matched to a gene. CDR3 size: 16 residues. In germline, CDR1 is MDHEN, CDR2 SYDVKM. This CDR3 is CASSSDRLQGEETQYF. The CDR3 bases are TGTGCCAGCAGTTCCGACCGTTTACAGGGGGAAGAGACCCAGTACTTC.

There are a few counts of this clone. The chain combines TRBV5-6 with TRBJ1-2, with D tentatively TRBD1 (6 bases). Germline loops: CDR1 SGHDT, CDR2 YYEEEE. Trimming stripped 4 bases from V and 3 bases from J, with 7 bases between. This CDR3 spans 12 amino acids. CDR3 loop: CASSPGDYGYTF. Here the CDR3 DNA reads TGTGCCAGCAGCCCAGGGGACTATGGCTACACCTTC.

This sequence joins TRBV10-2 and TRBJ2-2; no definite D call. This CDR3 is built from 13 residues. V was trimmed by 6 bases and J by 5 bases, leaving 10 bases between them. Germline CDR1 WSHSY, CDR2 SAAADI. CDR3 bases: TGCGCCAGCAGCTCCATTAGAACCGGGGAGCTGTTTTTT. Its translation is CASSSIRTGELFF.

This chain uses TRBV29-1 with TRBJ2-1, with D perhaps given as TRBD1 or TRBD2 (5 bases each). V lost 1 base and J 9 bases, leaving 10 bases between the germline ends. Germline loops: CDR1 SQVTM, CDR2 ANQGSEA. The CDR3 runs to 12 residues. Written as DNA, the CDR3 is TGCAGCGTTGAAGGGGACGCTCTTGAGCAGTTCTTC. This translates into CSVEGDALEQFF.

This chain links TRBV5-1 with TRBJ1-2, with D maybe TRBD1 (6 bases). The CDR3 totals 17 residues. The V gene lost 6 bases and the J gene lost 0 bases, with 21 bases spanning the gap. Germline V gives CDR1 SGHRS, CDR2 YFSETQ. CDR3 region: CASTPGMGAGSNYGYTF. The CDR3 region has the DNA TGCGCCAGCACCCCGGGAATGGGGGCAGGGTCTAACTATGGCTACACCTTC.